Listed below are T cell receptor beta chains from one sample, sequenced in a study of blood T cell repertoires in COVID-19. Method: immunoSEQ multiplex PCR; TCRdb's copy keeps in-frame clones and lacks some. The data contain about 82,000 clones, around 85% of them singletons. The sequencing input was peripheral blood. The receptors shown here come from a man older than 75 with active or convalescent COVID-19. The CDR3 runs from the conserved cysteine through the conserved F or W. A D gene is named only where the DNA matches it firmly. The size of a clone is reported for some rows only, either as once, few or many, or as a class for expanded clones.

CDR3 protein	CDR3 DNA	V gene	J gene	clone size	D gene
CASSLGASQPQHF	TGTGCCAGCAGTTTGGGGGCAAGTCAGCCCCAGCATTTT	TRBV12-3/TRBV12-4	TRBJ1-5	-	-
CASRRGHKNTEAFF	TGTGCCAGCAGACGGGGACATAAGAACACTGAAGCTTTCTTT	TRBV6-6	TRBJ1-1	-	-
CASMSQTNIQYF	TGTGCCAGCATGTCACAGACAAACATTCAGTACTTC	TRBV6-5	TRBJ2-4	-	-
CASSNPGQGPSTEAFF	TGTGCCAGCAGCAACCCCGGCCAGGGGCCGAGCACTGAAGCTTTCTTT	TRBV21-1	TRBJ1-1	-	-
CASSPGRGSGYTF	TGTGCCAGTAGTCCGGGACGGGGGTCCGGCTACACCTTC	TRBV19	TRBJ1-2	-	-
CASSLAGTGNSPLHF	TGTGCCAGCAGCTTGGCGGGGACAGGGAATTCACCCCTCCACTTT	TRBV13	TRBJ1-6	-	TRBD1
CASRPGQGANYGYTF	TGTGCCAGCAGGCCAGGACAGGGAGCTAACTATGGCTACACCTTC	TRBV27	TRBJ1-2	-	TRBD1
CASSQSDSRTEAFF	TGTGCCAGCAGCCAGTCGGACAGTCGGACTGAAGCTTTCTTT	TRBV4-2	TRBJ1-1	-	-
CASSPQASNYGYTF	TGTGCCAGCAGCCCCCAGGCCTCCAACTATGGCTACACCTTC	TRBV6-4	TRBJ1-2	-	-
CASTVDRGNYGYTF	TGTGCCAGCACCGTAGACAGGGGTAACTATGGCTACACCTTC	TRBV7-2	TRBJ1-2	-	TRBD1
CASSRGLAGTQYF	TGTGCCAGCAGCCGGGGACTAGCGGGTACGCAGTATTTT	TRBV3-1/TRBV3-2	TRBJ2-3	-	TRBD2
CASSLGVGTGPWNF	TGCGCCAGCAGCTTGGGGGTCGGGACAGGCCCATGGAACTTC	TRBV5-1	TRBJ1-2	-	TRBD1
CATSRDLGSNYGYTF	TGTGCCACCAGCAGAGATCTGGGCAGCAACTATGGCTACACCTTC	TRBV15	TRBJ1-2	few	-
CASIRDRESDTEAFF	TGTGCCAGTATTAGAGACAGGGAATCGGACACTGAAGCTTTCTTT	TRBV19	TRBJ1-1	few	TRBD1
CASSQDRLAGPDEQFF	TGTGCCAGCAGCCAAGATCGACTAGCGGGACCCGATGAGCAGTTCTTC	TRBV4-2	TRBJ2-1	-	TRBD2
CASSLLGQSNSPLHF	TGCGCCAGCAGCCTGTTGGGACAGAGCAATTCACCCCTCCACTTT	TRBV5-1	TRBJ1-6	-	TRBD1
CASSRLQGSSGNTIYF	TGTGCCAGCAGCCGATTACAGGGGAGCTCTGGAAACACCATATATTTT	TRBV3-1/TRBV3-2	TRBJ1-3	once	TRBD1
CASSSPNTGELFF	TGTGCCAGCAGCAGCCCGAACACCGGGGAGCTGTTTTTT	TRBV7-2	TRBJ2-2	-	-
CASSSQGQGYNEQFF	TGCGCCAGCAGCTCCCAGGGACAGGGCTACAATGAGCAGTTCTTC	TRBV5-1	TRBJ2-1	-	TRBD1
CASSQDQGRRDGYTF	TGCGCCAGCAGCCAAGATCAGGGGCGTAGGGATGGCTACACCTTC	TRBV4-1	TRBJ1-2	-	-
CASSQTPYGNTEAFF	TGTGCCAGCAGCCAGACACCCTACGGTAACACTGAAGCTTTCTTT	TRBV6-5	TRBJ1-1	-	-
CASSYPTLAGNQETQYF	TGTGCCAGCAGTTACCCCACGCTAGCGGGGAACCAAGAGACCCAGTACTTC	TRBV6-2/TRBV6-3	TRBJ2-5	once	TRBD2
CASEATGGQNNQPQHF	TGTGCCAGCGAGGCCACTGGGGGACAGAACAATCAGCCCCAGCATTTT	TRBV19	TRBJ1-5	-	TRBD1
CSAGQGAGELFF	TGCAGCGCTGGACAGGGGGCCGGGGAGCTGTTTTTT	TRBV29-1	TRBJ2-2	-	TRBD1
CASSFNSPLHF	TGTGCCAGCAGCTTTAATTCACCCCTCCACTTT	TRBV12-3/TRBV12-4	TRBJ1-6	-	-
CASSQTQNTEAFF	TGTGCCAGCAGCCAAACACAGAACACTGAAGCTTTCTTT	TRBV6-5	TRBJ1-1	-	-
CASSSPQGLNTIYF	TGTGCCAGTAGTTCGCCTCAGGGTTTGAACACCATATATTTT	TRBV19	TRBJ1-3	-	-
CSVLGSGNTIYF	TGCAGCGTTCTGGGGAGTGGAAACACCATATATTTT	TRBV29-1	TRBJ1-3	-	-
CASSLARGNTGELFF	TGCGCCAGCAGCTTGGCCAGGGGGAACACCGGGGAGCTGTTTTTT	TRBV5-1	TRBJ2-2	-	-
CAIRGGNTEAFF	TGTGCCATCCGCGGGGGGAACACTGAAGCTTTCTTT	TRBV28	TRBJ1-1	-	-
CASSLAAGPSSYNEQFF	TGTGCCAGCAGCTTGGCAGCGGGCCCGAGCTCCTACAATGAGCAGTTCTTC	TRBV5-5	TRBJ2-1	-	-
CASGTGVVKLFF	TGTGCCAGCGGGACAGGGGTTGTAAAACTGTTTTTT	TRBV7-8	TRBJ1-4	once	TRBD1
CASSLYRGQPQHF	TGTGCCAGCAGCCTATACAGGGGTCAGCCCCAGCATTTT	TRBV6-4	TRBJ1-5	-	TRBD1
CASLHWTGDPEKLFF	TGTGCCAGCCTCCATTGGACAGGGGATCCGGAAAAACTGTTTTTT	TRBV28	TRBJ1-4	-	TRBD1
CASADSPSSYGYTF	TGTGCCAGTGCGGATAGTCCCTCTAGCTATGGCTACACCTTC	TRBV19	TRBJ1-2	-	-
CASTPDRVSEKLFF	TGTGCCAGCACCCCGGACAGGGTTAGTGAAAAACTGTTTTTT	TRBV6-6	TRBJ1-4	few	TRBD1
CASSVETTGNTIYF	TGTGCCAGCAGCGTAGAAACAACTGGAAACACCATATATTTT	TRBV9	TRBJ1-3	-	-
CAVRPGQGSSETQYF	TGTGCCGTTCGGCCGGGACAGGGGTCGTCAGAGACCCAGTACTTC	TRBV10-3	TRBJ2-5	-	TRBD1
CASSLQGTRQETQYF	TGTGCCAGCAGCCTACAAGGGACAAGGCAAGAGACCCAGTACTTC	TRBV7-9	TRBJ2-5	-	-
CSVEWGGGGYTF	TGCAGCGTTGAGTGGGGGGGTGGAGGCTACACCTTC	TRBV29-1	TRBJ1-2	-	-
CASSYSGERETQYF	TGTGCCAGCAGTTACTCAGGGGAGAGGGAGACCCAGTACTTC	TRBV27	TRBJ2-5	-	-